This T cell receptor beta chain appears in the sequencing data of a study of T cells in Graves' hyperthyroidism and ophthalmopathy. RNA transcripts yielded amplified TCR beta CDR3 regions. RT-PCR in the first round (using the HTBI primer set) targeted the TCR CDR3. TCRdb recomputed calls from the multiplex PCR reads with MiXCR, one row per CDR3 protein. The sample has hundreds of thousands of distinct CDR3 sequences; about 15% are singletons. Germline CDR1 MDHEN, CDR2 SYDVKM. CDR3 size: 15 residues. Trimming cost V 4 bases and J 7 bases, with 16 bases left between them. The chain is built from TRBV28 and TRBJ2-2, with D perhaps TRBD2 (7 bases). This receptor was obtained from a woman aged 25 to 45 with Graves' hyperthyroidism. The sequenced sample was blood. CDR3 sequence (DNA): TGTGCCAGCAGTTGGGAGGGCAGGGGCATCGGGGAGCTGTTTTTT. This gives the protein CASSWEGRGIGELFF.